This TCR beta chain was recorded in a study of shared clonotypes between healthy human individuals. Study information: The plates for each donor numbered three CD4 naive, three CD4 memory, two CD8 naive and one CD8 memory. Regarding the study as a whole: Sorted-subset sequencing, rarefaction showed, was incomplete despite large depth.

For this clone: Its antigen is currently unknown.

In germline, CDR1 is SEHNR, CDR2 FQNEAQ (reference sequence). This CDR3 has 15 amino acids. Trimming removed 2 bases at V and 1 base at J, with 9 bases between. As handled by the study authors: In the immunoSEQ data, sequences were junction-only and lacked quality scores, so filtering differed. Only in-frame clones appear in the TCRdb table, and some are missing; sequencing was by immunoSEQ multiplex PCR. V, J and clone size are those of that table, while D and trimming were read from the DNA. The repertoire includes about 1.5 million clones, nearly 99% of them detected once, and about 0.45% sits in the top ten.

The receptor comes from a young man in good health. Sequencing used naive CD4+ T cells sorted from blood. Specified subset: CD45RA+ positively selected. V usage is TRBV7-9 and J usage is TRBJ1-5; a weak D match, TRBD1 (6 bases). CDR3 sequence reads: CASSLSRGSNQPQHF. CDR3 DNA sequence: TGTGCCAGCAGCTTAAGTAGGGGGAGCAATCAGCCCCAGCATTTT.